Each of the 3 T cell receptor beta chains below was sequenced from the same sample in a study of T cells in Graves' hyperthyroidism and ophthalmopathy. From RNA transcripts, TCR beta CDR3 regions were amplified. When the TCR CDR3 underwent first-round RT-PCR, the HTBI primer set was used. In TCRdb, the multiplex PCR reads were re-called with MiXCR into one record per CDR3 protein. Among around 290,000 distinct CDR3 sequences listed, 15% to 20% were seen once. Source material: blood. These receptors originate from a woman in her sixties or seventies with Graves' ophthalmopathy.

The chain joins TRBV5-5 to TRBJ2-1, with 11 bases fitting TRBD2. V dropped 4 bases and J dropped 6; count of bases not matched to a gene: 6. Germline values: CDR1 SGHKS, CDR2 YYEKEE (reference sequence). The CDR3 runs to 15 residues. The CDR3 bases are TGTGCCAGCAGCGTCGTAGCGGGGGGGCCCAATGAGCAGTTCTTC. It specifies CASSVVAGGPNEQFF.

This clonotype was observed many times. V gene TRBV7-3 combines with J gene TRBJ2-5; D uncertain. The germline V and J ends were trimmed by 1 base and 2 bases, with 8 bases remaining between them. CDR1 SGHTA and CDR2 FQGTGA come from the germline V gene. This CDR3 spans 14 amino acids. In DNA, the CDR3 is TGTGCCAGCAGCTTAATAGGTCGACAAGAGACCCAGTACTTC. Translation: CASSLIGRQETQYF.

The V and J genes are TRBV27 and TRBJ2-2; D ambiguous. Germline loops: CDR1 MNHEY, CDR2 SMNVEV (reference sequence). The V gene lost 2 bases and the J gene lost 3 bases, with 4 bases spanning the gap. The length of the CDR3 is 13 residues. CDR3 DNA sequence: TGTGCCAGCAGTTTAATCGACACCGGGGAGCTGTTTTTT. It encodes CASSLIDTGELFF.